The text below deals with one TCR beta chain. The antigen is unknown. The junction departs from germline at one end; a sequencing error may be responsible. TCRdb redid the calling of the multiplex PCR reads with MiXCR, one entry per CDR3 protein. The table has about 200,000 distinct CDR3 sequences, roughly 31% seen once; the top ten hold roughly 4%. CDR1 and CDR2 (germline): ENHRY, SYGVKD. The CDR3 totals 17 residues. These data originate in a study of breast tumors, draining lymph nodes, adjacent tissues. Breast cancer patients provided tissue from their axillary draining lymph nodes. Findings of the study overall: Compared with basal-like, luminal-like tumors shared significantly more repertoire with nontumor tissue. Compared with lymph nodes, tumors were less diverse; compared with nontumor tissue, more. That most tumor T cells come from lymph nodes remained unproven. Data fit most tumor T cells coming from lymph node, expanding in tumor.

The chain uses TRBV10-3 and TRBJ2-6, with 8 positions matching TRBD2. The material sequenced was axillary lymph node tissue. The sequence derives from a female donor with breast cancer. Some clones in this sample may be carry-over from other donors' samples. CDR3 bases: TGTGCCAGCAGTTACGAGCGGGAGCGCTCTGGGGCCAACGTCCTGACTTTC. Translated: CASSYERERSGANVLTF.